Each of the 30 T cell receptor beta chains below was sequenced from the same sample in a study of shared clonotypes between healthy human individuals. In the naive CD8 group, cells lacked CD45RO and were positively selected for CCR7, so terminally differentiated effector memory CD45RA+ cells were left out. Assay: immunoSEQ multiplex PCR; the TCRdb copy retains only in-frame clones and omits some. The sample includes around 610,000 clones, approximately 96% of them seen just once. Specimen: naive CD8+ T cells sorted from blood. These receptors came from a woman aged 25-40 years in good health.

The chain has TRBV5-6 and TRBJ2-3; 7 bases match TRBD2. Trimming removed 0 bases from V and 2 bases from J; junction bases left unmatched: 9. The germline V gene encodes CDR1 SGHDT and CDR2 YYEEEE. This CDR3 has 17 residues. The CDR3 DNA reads TGTGCCAGCAGCTTGGTCGGTCTAGCGGAGCACACAGATACGCAGTATTTT. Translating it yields CASSLVGLAEHTDTQYF.

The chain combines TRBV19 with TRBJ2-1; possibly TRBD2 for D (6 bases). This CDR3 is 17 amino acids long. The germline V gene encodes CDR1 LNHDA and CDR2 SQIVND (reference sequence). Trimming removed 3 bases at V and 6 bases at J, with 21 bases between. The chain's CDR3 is CASSIPTGGTVGNEQFF. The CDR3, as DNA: TGTGCCAGTAGTATTCCTACGGGCGGGACTGTCGGCAATGAGCAGTTCTTC.

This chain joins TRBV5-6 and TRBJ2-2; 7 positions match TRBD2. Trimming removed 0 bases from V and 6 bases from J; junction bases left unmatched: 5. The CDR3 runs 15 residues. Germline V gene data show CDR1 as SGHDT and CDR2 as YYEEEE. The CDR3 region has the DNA TGTGCCAGCAGCTTGGGAGGGGAGGGGCCCGGGGAGCTGTTTTTT. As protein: CASSLGGEGPGELFF.

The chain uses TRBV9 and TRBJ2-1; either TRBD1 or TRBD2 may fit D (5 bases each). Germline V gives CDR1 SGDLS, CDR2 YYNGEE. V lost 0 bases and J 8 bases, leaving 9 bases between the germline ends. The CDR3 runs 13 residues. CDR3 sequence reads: CASSVVRGDEQFF. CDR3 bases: TGTGCCAGCAGCGTAGTTCGAGGGGATGAGCAGTTCTTC.

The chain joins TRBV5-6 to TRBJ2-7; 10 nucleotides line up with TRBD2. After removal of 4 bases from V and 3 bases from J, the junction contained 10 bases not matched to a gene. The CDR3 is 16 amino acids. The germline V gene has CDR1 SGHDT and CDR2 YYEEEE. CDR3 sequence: CASSPGLAEMDYEQYF. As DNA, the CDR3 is TGTGCCAGCAGCCCTGGACTAGCGGAAATGGACTACGAGCAGTACTTC.

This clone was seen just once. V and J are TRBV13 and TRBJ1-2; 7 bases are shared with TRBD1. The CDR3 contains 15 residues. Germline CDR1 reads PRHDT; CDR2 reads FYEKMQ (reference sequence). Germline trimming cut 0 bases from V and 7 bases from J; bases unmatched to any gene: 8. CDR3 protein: CASSLGDRALFGYTF. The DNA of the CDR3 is TGTGCCAGCAGCTTAGGAGACAGGGCGTTATTTGGCTACACCTTC. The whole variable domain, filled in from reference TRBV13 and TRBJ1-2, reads AAGVIQSPRHLIKEKRETATLKCYPIPRHDTVYWYQQGPGQDPQFLISFYEKMQSDKGSIPDRFSAQQFSDYHSELNMSSLELGDSALYFCASSLGDRALFGYTFGSGTRLTVV.

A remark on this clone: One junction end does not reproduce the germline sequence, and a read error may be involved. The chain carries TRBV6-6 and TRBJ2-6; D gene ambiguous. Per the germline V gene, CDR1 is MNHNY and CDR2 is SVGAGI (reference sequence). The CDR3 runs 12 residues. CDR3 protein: CAPWPGANVLTF. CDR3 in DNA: TGCGCACCTTGGCCTGGGGCCAACGTCCTGACTTTC.

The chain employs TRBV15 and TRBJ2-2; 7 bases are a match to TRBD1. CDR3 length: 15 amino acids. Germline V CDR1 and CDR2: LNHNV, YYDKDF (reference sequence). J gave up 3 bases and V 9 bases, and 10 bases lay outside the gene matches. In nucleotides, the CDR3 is TGTGCCACAAACCCGGGACAGAGTTACACCGGGGAGCTGTTTTTT. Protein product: CATNPGQSYTGELFF.

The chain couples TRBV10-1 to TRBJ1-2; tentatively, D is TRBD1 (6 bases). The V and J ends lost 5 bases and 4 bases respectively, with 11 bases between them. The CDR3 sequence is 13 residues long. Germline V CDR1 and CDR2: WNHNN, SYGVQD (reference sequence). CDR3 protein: CASSPGHPYGYTF. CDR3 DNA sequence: TGCGCCAGCAGTCCGGGACACCCCTATGGCTACACCTTC.

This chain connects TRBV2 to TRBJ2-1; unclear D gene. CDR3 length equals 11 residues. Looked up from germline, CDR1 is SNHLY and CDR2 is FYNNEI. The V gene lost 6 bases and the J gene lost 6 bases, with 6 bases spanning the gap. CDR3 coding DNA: TGTGCCAGCAGGGATCTCAATGAGCAGTTCTTC. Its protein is CASRDLNEQFF.

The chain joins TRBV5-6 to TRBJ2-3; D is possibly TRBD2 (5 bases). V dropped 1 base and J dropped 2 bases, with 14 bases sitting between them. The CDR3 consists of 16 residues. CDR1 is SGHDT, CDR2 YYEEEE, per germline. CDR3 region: CASSLSEAPLTDTQYF. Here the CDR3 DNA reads TGTGCCAGCAGCTTGTCGGAGGCCCCCCTCACAGATACGCAGTATTTT.

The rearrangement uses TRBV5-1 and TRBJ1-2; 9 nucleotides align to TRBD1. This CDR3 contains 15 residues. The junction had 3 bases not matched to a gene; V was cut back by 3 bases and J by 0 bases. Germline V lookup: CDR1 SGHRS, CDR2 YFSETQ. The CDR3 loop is CASSSTGGSNYGYTF. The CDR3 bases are TGCGCCAGCAGCTCGACAGGGGGGTCTAACTATGGCTACACCTTC. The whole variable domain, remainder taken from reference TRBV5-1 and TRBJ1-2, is KAGVTQTPRYLIKTRGQQVTLSCSPISGHRSVSWYQQTPGQGLQFLFEYFSETQRNKGNFPGRFSGRQFSNSRSEMNVSTLELGDSALYLCASSSTGGSNYGYTFGSGTRLTVV.

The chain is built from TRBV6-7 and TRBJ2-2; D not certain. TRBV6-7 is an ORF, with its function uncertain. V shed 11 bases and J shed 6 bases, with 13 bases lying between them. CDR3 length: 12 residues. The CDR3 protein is CAGPLFSGELFF. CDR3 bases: TGTGCCGGACCTCTTTTCTCCGGGGAGCTGTTTTTT.

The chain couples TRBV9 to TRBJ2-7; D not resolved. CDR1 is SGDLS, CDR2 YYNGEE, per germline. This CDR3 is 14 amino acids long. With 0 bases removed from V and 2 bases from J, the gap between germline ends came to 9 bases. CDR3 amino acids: CASSVGASPYEQYF. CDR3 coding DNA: TGTGCCAGCAGCGTAGGCGCTTCCCCCTACGAGCAGTACTTC.

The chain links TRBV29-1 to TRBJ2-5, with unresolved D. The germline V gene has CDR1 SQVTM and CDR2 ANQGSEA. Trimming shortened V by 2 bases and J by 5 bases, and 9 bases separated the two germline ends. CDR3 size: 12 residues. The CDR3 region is CSVEFGRETQYF. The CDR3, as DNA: TGCAGCGTTGAATTTGGCCGGGAGACCCAGTACTTC.

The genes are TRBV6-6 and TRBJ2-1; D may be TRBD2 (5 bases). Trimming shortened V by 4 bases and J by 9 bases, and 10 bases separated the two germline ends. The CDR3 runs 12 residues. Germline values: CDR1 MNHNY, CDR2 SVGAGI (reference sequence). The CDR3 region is CASSSSRGEQFF. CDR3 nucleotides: TGTGCCAGCAGTTCTAGCCGGGGTGAGCAGTTCTTC.

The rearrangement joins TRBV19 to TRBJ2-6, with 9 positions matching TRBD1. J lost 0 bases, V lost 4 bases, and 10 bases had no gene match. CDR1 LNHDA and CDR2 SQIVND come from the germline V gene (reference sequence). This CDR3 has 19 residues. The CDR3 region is CASSTYRGPVNSGANVLTF. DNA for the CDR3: TGTGCCAGTAGTACGTACAGGGGGCCTGTGAACTCTGGGGCCAACGTCCTGACTTTC.

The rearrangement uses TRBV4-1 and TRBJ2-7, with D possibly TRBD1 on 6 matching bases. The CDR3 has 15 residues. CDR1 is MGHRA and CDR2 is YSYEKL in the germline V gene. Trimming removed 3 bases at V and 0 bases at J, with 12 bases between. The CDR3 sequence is CASSQYQGLSYEQYF. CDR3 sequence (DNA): TGCGCCAGCAGCCAGTACCAGGGGCTCTCCTACGAGCAGTACTTC.

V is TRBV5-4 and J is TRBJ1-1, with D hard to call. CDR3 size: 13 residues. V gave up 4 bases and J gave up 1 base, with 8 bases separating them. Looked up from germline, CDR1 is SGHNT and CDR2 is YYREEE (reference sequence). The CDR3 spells CASSGLKNTEAFF. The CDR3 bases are TGTGCCAGCAGCGGACTCAAGAACACTGAAGCTTTCTTT.

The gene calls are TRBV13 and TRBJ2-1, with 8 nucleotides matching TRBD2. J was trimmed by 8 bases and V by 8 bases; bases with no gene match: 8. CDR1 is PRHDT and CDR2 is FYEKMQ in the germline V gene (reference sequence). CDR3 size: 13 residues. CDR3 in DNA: TGTGCCAGCTCAGCGGGAGAGATCGATGAGCAGTTCTTC. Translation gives CASSAGEIDEQFF.

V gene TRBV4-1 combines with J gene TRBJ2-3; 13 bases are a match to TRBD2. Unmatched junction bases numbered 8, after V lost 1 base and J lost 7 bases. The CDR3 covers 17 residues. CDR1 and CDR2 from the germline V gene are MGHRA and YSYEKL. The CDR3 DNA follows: TGCGCCAGCAGCCAAGTTACTAGCGGGAGGGGGTCATATACGCAGTATTTT. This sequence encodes CASSQVTSGRGSYTQYF.

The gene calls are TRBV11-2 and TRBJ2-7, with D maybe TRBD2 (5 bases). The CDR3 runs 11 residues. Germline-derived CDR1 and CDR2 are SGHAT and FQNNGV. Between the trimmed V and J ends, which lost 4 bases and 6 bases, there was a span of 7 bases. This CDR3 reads CASSSRGEQYF. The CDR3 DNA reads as TGTGCCAGCAGCTCCCGGGGCGAGCAGTACTTC.

CDR3 sequence (DNA): TGCGCCAGCAGCCAGACCCCCACAGATACGCAGTATTTT. Translated, it gives CASSQTPTDTQYF. The chain uses TRBV5-1 and TRBJ2-3; no clear D gene. The ends were cut back, 4 bases at V and 2 bases at J, with 8 bases in the middle. From germline, CDR1 is SGHRS and CDR2 YFSETQ. The CDR3 sequence is 13 residues long.

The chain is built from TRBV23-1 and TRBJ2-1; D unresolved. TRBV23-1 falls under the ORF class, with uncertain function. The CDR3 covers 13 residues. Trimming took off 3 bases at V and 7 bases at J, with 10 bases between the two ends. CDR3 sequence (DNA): TGCGCCAGCAGTCAGAATCCTAGGAATGAGCAGTTCTTC. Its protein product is CASSQNPRNEQFF.

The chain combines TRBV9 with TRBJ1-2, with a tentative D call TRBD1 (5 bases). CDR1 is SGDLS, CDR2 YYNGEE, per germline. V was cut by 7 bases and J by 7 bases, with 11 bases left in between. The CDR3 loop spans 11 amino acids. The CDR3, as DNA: TGTGCCAGCGGGGGTCCCCTTGGCTACACCTTC. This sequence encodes CASGGPLGYTF.

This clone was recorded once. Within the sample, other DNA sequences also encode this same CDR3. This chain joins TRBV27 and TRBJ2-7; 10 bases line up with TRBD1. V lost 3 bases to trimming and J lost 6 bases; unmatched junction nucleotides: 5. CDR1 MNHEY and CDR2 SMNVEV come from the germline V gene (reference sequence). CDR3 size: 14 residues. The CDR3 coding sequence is TGTGCCAGCAGTTTCGGGACAGGGGTTGGCGAGCAGTACTTC. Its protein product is CASSFGTGVGEQYF.

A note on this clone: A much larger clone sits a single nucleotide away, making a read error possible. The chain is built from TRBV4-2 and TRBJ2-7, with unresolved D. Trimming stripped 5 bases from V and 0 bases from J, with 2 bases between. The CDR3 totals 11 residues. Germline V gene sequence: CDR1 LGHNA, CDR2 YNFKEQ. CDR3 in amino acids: CASSSSYEQYF. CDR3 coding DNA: TGTGCCAGCAGCTCCTCCTACGAGCAGTACTTC.

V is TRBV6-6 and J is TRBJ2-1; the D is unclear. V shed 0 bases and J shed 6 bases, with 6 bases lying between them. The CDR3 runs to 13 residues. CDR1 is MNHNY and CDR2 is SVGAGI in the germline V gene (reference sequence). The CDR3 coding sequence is TGTGCCAGCAGTTACTCACTAACCAATGAGCAGTTCTTC. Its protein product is CASSYSLTNEQFF.

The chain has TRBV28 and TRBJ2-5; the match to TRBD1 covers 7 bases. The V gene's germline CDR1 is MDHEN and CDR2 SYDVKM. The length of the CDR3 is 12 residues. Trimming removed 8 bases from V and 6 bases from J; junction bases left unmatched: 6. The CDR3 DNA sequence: TGTGCCAGCCAGGGGGAGCGAAAGACCCAGTACTTC. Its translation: CASQGERKTQYF.

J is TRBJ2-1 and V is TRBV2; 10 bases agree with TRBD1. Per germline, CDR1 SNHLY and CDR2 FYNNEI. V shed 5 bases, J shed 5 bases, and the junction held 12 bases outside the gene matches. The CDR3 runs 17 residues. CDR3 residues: CASSRPRDRGIHNEQFF. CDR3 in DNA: TGTGCCAGCAGTAGACCCCGGGACAGGGGAATACACAATGAGCAGTTCTTC.